Below, one TCR beta chain is given with its context. RNA transcripts served as the template for amplifying TCR beta CDR3 regions. First-round RT-PCR targeting the TCR CDR3 was performed with the HTBI primer set. TCRdb reprocessed the multiplex PCR reads with MiXCR, giving one entry per CDR3 protein. Among some 510,000 distinct CDR3 sequences listed, roughly 46% were seen once. Trimming stripped 6 bases from V and 3 bases from J, with 15 bases between. This CDR3 region has 15 residues. Germline loops: CDR1 MGHDK, CDR2 SYGVNS. These data come from a study of T cells in Graves' hyperthyroidism and ophthalmopathy.

This clonotype was sampled from a woman aged 18 to 35 with Graves' hyperthyroidism. Sequences were obtained from peripheral blood or thyroid tissue (not recorded which). The chain combines TRBV25-1 with TRBJ1-5; possible D gene TRBD1, 6 bases. CDR3 coding DNA: TGTGCCAGCAGCTGGAGAGGGGGACCCAATCAGCCCCAGCATTTT. Its protein product is CASSWRGGPNQPQHF.